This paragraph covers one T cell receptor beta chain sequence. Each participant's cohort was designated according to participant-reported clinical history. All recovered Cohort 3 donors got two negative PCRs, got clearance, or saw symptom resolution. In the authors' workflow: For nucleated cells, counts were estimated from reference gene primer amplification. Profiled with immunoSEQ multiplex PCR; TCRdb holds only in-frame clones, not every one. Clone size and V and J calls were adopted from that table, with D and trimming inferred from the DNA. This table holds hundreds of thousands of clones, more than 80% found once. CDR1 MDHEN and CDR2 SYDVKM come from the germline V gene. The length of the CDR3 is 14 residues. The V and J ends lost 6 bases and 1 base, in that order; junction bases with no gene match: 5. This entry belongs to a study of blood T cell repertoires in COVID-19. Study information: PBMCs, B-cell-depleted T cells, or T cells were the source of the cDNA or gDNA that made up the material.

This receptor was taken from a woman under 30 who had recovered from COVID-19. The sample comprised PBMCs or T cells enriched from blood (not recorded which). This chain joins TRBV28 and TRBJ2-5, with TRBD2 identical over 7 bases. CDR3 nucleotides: TGTGCCAGCAGACCCGGGGGGACCCAAGAGACCCAGTACTTC. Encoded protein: CASRPGGTQETQYF.